These 23 T cell receptor beta chains share one sample of origin, sequenced in a study of T cells in Graves' hyperthyroidism and ophthalmopathy. There were TCR beta CDR3 regions amplified from RNA transcripts. TCR CDR3 underwent first-round RT-PCR with the HTBI primer set. Each CDR3 protein gets one entry after TCRdb re-called the multiplex PCR reads with MiXCR. This table holds 500,000 to 750,000 distinct CDR3 sequences, around 42% found once. The sample comprised peripheral blood or thyroid tissue (not recorded which). These receptor sequences come from a woman aged 18-30 years with Graves' hyperthyroidism.

V gene TRBV12-5 combines with J gene TRBJ2-7; 8 nucleotides line up with TRBD2. V was clipped by 7 bases and J by 2 bases; unmatched bases: 13. The CDR3 is made up of 16 amino acids. Germline V CDR1 and CDR2: LGHNT, FRNRAP. In DNA, the CDR3 is TGTGCTAGTGCCTTGGGGGGACTAGTCTTTCCCTACGAGCAGTACTTC. As protein: CASALGGLVFPYEQYF.

This clonotype was seen repeatedly, ten times or more. V usage is TRBV24-1 and J usage is TRBJ1-2; tentative D call: TRBD1 (5 bases). The germline CDR1 and CDR2 sequences are KGHDR and SFDVKD. V was cut by 5 bases and J by 6 bases, with 15 bases left in between. This CDR3 is built from 14 residues. The CDR3 DNA reads TGTGCCACCAGTGGCACAGGAGTTGTGGATGGCTACACCTTC. This encodes CATSGTGVVDGYTF.

This chain joins TRBV11-3 and TRBJ2-7; TRBD1 or TRBD2 may be the D gene (6 bases each). The CDR3 is 19 residues long. Germline lookup yields CDR1 SGHNT and CDR2 YENEEA. The V and J ends lost 2 bases and 6 bases respectively, with 29 bases between them. The CDR3 sequence: CASSLTSPPEGGYTTEQYF. Here the CDR3 DNA reads TGTGCCAGCAGCTTAACTTCCCCCCCTGAGGGGGGTTATACTACCGAGCAGTACTTC.

Concerning this clonotype itself: A much larger clone is a single base away; this may be a read error. This chain uses TRBV7-2 with TRBJ2-7; possible D gene TRBD2, 6 bases. TRBJ2-5 matches the DNA end more closely, so the J call is doubtful. Germline lookup yields CDR1 SGHTA and CDR2 FQGNSA. The CDR3 covers 13 residues. CDR3 loop: CASSSGRKQTQYF. Written as DNA, the CDR3 is TGTGCCAGCAGCTCCGGGAGAAAACAGACCCAGTACTTC.

This clonotype was observed at least ten times. The V gene is TRBV29-1, the J gene TRBJ1-2; TRBD1 matches 8 bases. The CDR3 length is 13 residues. Germline CDR1 SQVTM, CDR2 ANQGSEA. V trimming: 6 bases; J trimming: 0 bases; junction bases outside the gene matches: 3. CDR3 residues: CSVQGASNYGYTF. DNA of the CDR3: TGCAGCGTGCAGGGGGCGTCTAACTATGGCTACACCTTC.

As for this clonotype: An end of the junction differs from the germline gene, which may be a read error. This chain links TRBV30 with TRBJ2-7; no reliable D call. Germline values: CDR1 GTSNPN, CDR2 SVGIG (reference sequence). The CDR3 runs 15 residues. The chain's CDR3 is CARSVGPLGKYEQYF. CDR3 DNA sequence: TGTGCCCGGAGTGTAGGTCCGCTGGGGAAGTACGAGCAGTACTTC.

This sequence joins TRBV30 and TRBJ1-2; D perhaps matches TRBD1 (5 bases). The germline V and J ends were trimmed by 0 bases and 6 bases, with 11 bases remaining between them. This CDR3 has 13 residues. Germline V gene lookup returns CDR1 GTSNPN and CDR2 SVGIG (reference sequence). CDR3 protein: CAWSVQEGDGYTF. The DNA of the CDR3 is TGTGCCTGGAGTGTACAAGAAGGGGATGGCTACACCTTC.

This clonotype came up many times. This chain connects TRBV6-1 to TRBJ2-7, with no clear D. Trimming pared 4 bases from V and 6 bases from J, leaving 10 bases between. The CDR3 contains 12 residues. Germline loops: CDR1 MNHNS, CDR2 SASEGT. The CDR3 protein is CASSVSYGEQYF. CDR3 nucleotide sequence: TGTGCCAGCAGTGTATCATATGGCGAGCAGTACTTC.

This clonotype was found a few times. The CDR3 nucleotides read TGTGCCAGTAGTATTTTGGCGAAAGAGACCCAGTACTTC. Translated, it gives CASSILAKETQYF. The V gene is TRBV19, the J gene TRBJ2-5; D unresolved. The length of the CDR3 is 13 residues. Germline V lookup: CDR1 LNHDA, CDR2 SQIVND (reference sequence). V lost 3 bases and J lost 3, with 8 bases in between. Full variable domain (rest looked up from reference TRBV19 and TRBJ2-5): DGGITQSPKYLFRKEGQNVTLSCEQNLNHDAMYWYRQDPGQGLRLIYYSQIVNDFQKGDIAEGYSVSREKKESFPLTVTSAQKNPTAFYLCASSILAKETQYFGPGTRLLVL.

Points on this clonotype: It is likely a read error, because the conserved phenylalanine at the end of the CDR3 is missing. J is TRBJ1-2 and V is TRBV20-1, with D perhaps TRBD1 (5 bases). The germline V and J ends were trimmed by 5 bases and 2 bases, with 15 bases remaining between them. Germline V CDR1 and CDR2: DFQATT, SNEGSKA (reference sequence). This CDR3 has 14 amino acids. The CDR3 loop is CSAGVNRRNYGYTL. The CDR3 bases are TGCAGTGCTGGAGTCAACAGGAGAAACTATGGCTACACCCTC.

This clonotype was counted ten times or more. The genes are TRBV3-1 and TRBJ1-3; no firm D call. The CDR3 loop spans 12 amino acids. The V gene lost 4 bases and the J gene lost 8 bases, with 9 bases spanning the gap. Germline V gives CDR1 LGHDT, CDR2 YNNKEL (reference sequence). DNA for the CDR3: TGTGCCAGCAGCCCCCATGAGGACACCATATATTTT. It yields the protein CASSPHEDTIYF. Filled out from reference TRBV3-1 and TRBJ1-3, the complete variable domain reads DTAVSQTPKYLVTQMGNDKSIKCEQNLGHDTMYWYKQDSKKFLKIMFSYNNKELIINETVPNRFSPKSPDKAHLNLHINSLELGDSAVYFCASSPHEDTIYFGEGSWLTVV.

This clonotype was seen only a few times. The rearrangement uses TRBV6-6 and TRBJ1-3; the D is unclear. Germline V lookup: CDR1 MNHNY, CDR2 SVGAGI (reference sequence). V was shortened by 6 bases and J by 0 bases, with 30 bases between the two germline ends. There are 21 residues in the CDR3. CDR3 in DNA: TGTGCCAGCAGGGGTCTGGGGAATATCCTACGCGGAGGCCTCTCTGGAAACACCATATATTTT. Its protein product is CASRGLGNILRGGLSGNTIYF.

This clonotype was counted at least ten times. This chain joins TRBV19 and TRBJ1-1, with D perhaps TRBD1 (5 bases). V gave up 5 bases and J gave up 5 bases, with 15 bases separating them. Germline CDR1 reads LNHDA; CDR2 reads SQIVND (reference sequence). This CDR3 contains 14 residues. In nucleotides, the CDR3 is TGTGCCAGTAGTCTACTCGAGGGACGTACTGAAGCTTTCTTT. As protein: CASSLLEGRTEAFF.

Turning to this clonotype: A much larger clone differs from this one at a single base, so this may be a read error. The V gene is TRBV6-1, the J gene TRBJ1-3; the match to TRBD1 covers 8 bases. The CDR3 contains 13 residues. CDR1 MNHNS and CDR2 SASEGT come from the germline V gene. The trim removed 6 bases at V and 6 bases at J, leaving 4 bases unmatched. The CDR3 coding sequence is TGTGCCAGCAGGGACAGGGTTGAAAACACCATATATTTT. The encoded protein is CASRDRVENTIYF.

As for this clonotype: A much bigger clone sits one base away, suggesting this may be a read error. This chain links TRBV6-5 with TRBJ1-2; 7 nucleotides agree with TRBD1. V was pared by 4 bases and J by 13 bases, with 15 bases of the junction left unmatched. The CDR3 sequence is 14 residues long. The germline gives CDR1 MNHEY, CDR2 SVGAGI. In DNA, the CDR3 is TGTGCCAGCAGTTCGACAGGGTTGGGACTTCGGGGCACCTTC. This sequence encodes CASSSTGLGLRGTF.

This clonotype appeared many times. This chain joins TRBV7-8 and TRBJ1-1; D call uncertain. Germline V CDR1 and CDR2: SGHVS, FQNEAQ. V shed 5 bases and J shed 1 base, with 14 bases lying between them. CDR3 size: 15 residues. CDR3 sequence: CASSDAGRPNTEAFF. The DNA for the CDR3 is TGTGCCAGCAGCGACGCCGGACGGCCGAACACTGAAGCTTTCTTT.

This clonotype showed up many times. The rearrangement uses TRBV20-1 and TRBJ2-2; 11 bases are a match to TRBD2. In germline, CDR1 is DFQATT, CDR2 SNEGSKA (reference sequence). This CDR3 contains 14 residues. Trimming at V came to 5 bases and at J to 5 bases, leaving 4 bases not matched to a gene. CDR3 protein: CSALAGGGTGELFF. CDR3 coding DNA: TGCAGTGCTTTAGCGGGAGGGGGTACCGGGGAGCTGTTTTTT.

In its sample, this clonotype was seen many times. The CDR3 DNA sequence: TGTGCCAGCAGCGCTTCCGACAGGGTAGGCACTGAAGCTTTCTTT. Its protein is CASSASDRVGTEAFF. The gene calls are TRBV5-6 and TRBJ1-1; 7 nucleotides align to TRBD1. J gave up 4 bases and V 4 bases, and 10 bases lay outside the gene matches. This CDR3 has 15 amino acids. Germline loops: CDR1 SGHDT, CDR2 YYEEEE.

As to this clonotype: The junction and the germline gene differ at one end; a read error may be behind it. The V and J genes are TRBV7-9 and TRBJ2-5, with D hard to call. Germline V gene lookup returns CDR1 SEHNR and CDR2 FQNEAQ (reference sequence). The CDR3 has 10 amino acids. This CDR3 is CASSSRAENF. Here the CDR3 DNA reads TGTGCCAGCAGCTCTCGGGCCGAGAACTTC.

The chain has TRBV29-1 and TRBJ1-1; D perhaps matches TRBD1 (5 bases). The CDR3 covers 13 residues. Trimming took off 6 bases at V and 1 base at J, with 12 bases between the two ends. Germline V gene lookup returns CDR1 SQVTM and CDR2 ANQGSEA. The CDR3 region is CSVARGWNTEAFF. DNA of the CDR3: TGCAGCGTCGCACGGGGCTGGAACACTGAAGCTTTCTTT.

The CDR3: CSAKTGGYGYTF. The CDR3 DNA reads TGCAGCGCCAAAACAGGGGGCTACGGCTACACCTTC. The chain couples TRBV29-1 to TRBJ1-2; 9 bases match TRBD1. The V gene end was trimmed by 7 bases and the J gene end by 8 bases; junction bases not matched to a gene: 8. The CDR3 is 12 residues long. The germline V gene has CDR1 SQVTM and CDR2 ANQGSEA.

This clonotype has ten or more counts. The V call is TRBV6-6, the J call TRBJ2-7; D gene ambiguous. The V end lost 0 bases, the J end lost 6 bases, and 3 bases lay between the germline ends. CDR3 length: 11 amino acids. The V gene's germline CDR1 is MNHNY and CDR2 SVGAGI (reference sequence). The CDR3 loop is CASSYSGEQYF. The CDR3, as DNA: TGTGCCAGCAGTTACTCCGGCGAGCAGTACTTC.

This clonotype was detected many times. The genes are TRBV19 and TRBJ1-1, with 7 bases matching TRBD1. J lost 4 bases, V lost 2 bases, and 13 bases had no gene match. Germline V gene sequence: CDR1 LNHDA, CDR2 SQIVND (reference sequence). This CDR3 is 17 amino acids long. CDR3 in amino acids: CASSIRSQGVSSTEAFF. CDR3 in DNA: TGTGCCAGTAGTATACGGAGTCAGGGGGTCTCTTCCACTGAAGCTTTCTTT. Complete variable domain (other parts from reference TRBV19 and TRBJ1-1): DGGITQSPKYLFRKEGQNVTLSCEQNLNHDAMYWYRQDPGQGLRLIYYSQIVNDFQKGDIAEGYSVSREKKESFPLTVTSAQKNPTAFYLCASSIRSQGVSSTEAFFGQGTRLTVV.